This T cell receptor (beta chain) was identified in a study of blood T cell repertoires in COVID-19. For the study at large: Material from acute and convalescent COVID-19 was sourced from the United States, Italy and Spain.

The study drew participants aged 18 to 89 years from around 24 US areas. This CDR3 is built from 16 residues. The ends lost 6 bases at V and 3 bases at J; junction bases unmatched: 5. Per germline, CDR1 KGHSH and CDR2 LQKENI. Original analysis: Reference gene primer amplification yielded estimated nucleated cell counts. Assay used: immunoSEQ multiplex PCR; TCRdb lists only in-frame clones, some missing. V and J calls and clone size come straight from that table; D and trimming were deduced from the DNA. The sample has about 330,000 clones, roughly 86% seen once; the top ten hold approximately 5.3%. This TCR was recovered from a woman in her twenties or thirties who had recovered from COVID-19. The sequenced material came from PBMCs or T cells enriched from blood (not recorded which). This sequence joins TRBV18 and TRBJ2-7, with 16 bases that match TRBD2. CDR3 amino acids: CASSGLAGGLYYEQYF. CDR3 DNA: TGTGCCAGCTCGGGACTAGCGGGGGGGCTTTACTACGAGCAGTACTTC.